The sequence of this T cell receptor beta chain was determined in a study of blood T cell repertoires in COVID-19. Study-level information: Samples of COVID-19 (acute and convalescent) were obtained from the United States, Italy and Spain. The analysed material was cDNA or gDNA that came from T cells, B-cell-depleted T cells, or PBMCs.

Original processing notes: It was from reference gene primer amplification that nucleated cell counts were estimated. Assay used: immunoSEQ multiplex PCR; TCRdb lists only in-frame clones, some missing. V, J and clone size are those of that table, while D and trimming were read from the DNA. Of approximately 260,000 clones in the sample, roughly 89% were seen once. Sequences were obtained from peripheral blood. The origin of this receptor is a middle-aged woman who had recovered from COVID-19.

The CDR3 nucleotides are TGTGCCAGCAGTTTCAGGGGGCATCAGGGTCAGCCCCAGCATTTT. Protein sequence: CASSFRGHQGQPQHF. The V and J genes are TRBV28 and TRBJ1-5; 8 nucleotides line up with TRBD1. Germline V gene data show CDR1 as MDHEN and CDR2 as SYDVKM. The CDR3 runs to 15 residues. After removal of 3 bases from V and 6 bases from J, the junction contained 7 bases not matched to a gene.